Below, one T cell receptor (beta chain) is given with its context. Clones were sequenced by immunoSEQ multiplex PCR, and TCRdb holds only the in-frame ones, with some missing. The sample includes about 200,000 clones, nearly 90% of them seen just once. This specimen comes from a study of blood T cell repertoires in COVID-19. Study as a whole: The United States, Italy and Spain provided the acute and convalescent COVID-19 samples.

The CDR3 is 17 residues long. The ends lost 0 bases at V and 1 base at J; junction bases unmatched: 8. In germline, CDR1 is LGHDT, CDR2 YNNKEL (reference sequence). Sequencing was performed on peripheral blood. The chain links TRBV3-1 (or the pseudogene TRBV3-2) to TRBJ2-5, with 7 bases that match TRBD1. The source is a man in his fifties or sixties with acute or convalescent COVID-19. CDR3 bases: TGTGCCAGCAGCCAAGAAGGCGCAAGGGGGCCCCAAGAGACCCAGTACTTC. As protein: CASSQEGARGPQETQYF.